This T cell receptor beta chain stems from a study of shared clonotypes between healthy human individuals (dated by TCRdb to 2020 to 2022). Describing the broader study: The cohort comprised a couple of women and a few men aged 18 to 49 years. Per donor, leukapheresis produced somewhere between about 0.94 and 9 billion PBMCs. Blood TCR repertoires of about five healthy adults were deeply sequenced to estimate repertoire size and the extent of clonotype sharing between individuals. To increase sequencing depth and limit assay-specific biases, TCR repertoire library preparation and sequencing were carried out by different laboratories using diverse techniques. For each donor, CD4 naive and CD4 memory were each given three plates, CD8 naive was given two plates, and CD8 memory was given one plate. Study-wide findings and limitations: Incomplete sequencing was indicated by rarefaction of sorted-subset datasets, despite the large sequencing depth. The genetic and exposure-history diversity represented was limited by the small number of donors. Naive subsets generally had larger estimated clonotype richness than memory subsets did. Pairwise subsampling indicated that sequencing depth was expected to affect the degree of clonotype sharing among donors. Compared with non-shared clonotypes, clonotypes shared by all four sorted-subset donors had higher generation probabilities. Sampling was restricted to blood, and TCR repertoires in tissue are likely to differ from TCR repertoires in blood. Roughly 5.2% of naive CD4, around 3.6% of naive CD8, about 2.4% of memory CD4, and 0.35% to 0.5% of memory CD8 clonotypes were shared across a few donors.

The donors were healthy, HIV-negative adults with no recently reported acute infections or vaccinations. Every donor was a Caucasian adult living in Nashville, Tennessee, USA. CD4+ T cells were enriched by magnetic negative selection, after which naive cells were positively selected on CD45RA and the negative fraction was taken as the memory subset. Blood was collected by leukapheresis, and PBMCs were isolated by Ficoll-Histopaque density gradient centrifugation and then cryopreserved in liquid nitrogen vapor phase. Analytical flow cytometry was used to check the purity and quantity of each magnetically sorted T cell population. From each sorted fraction, genomic DNA was isolated and quantified by UV absorbance on a Nanodrop 2000c. In regard to this clone: What this receptor recognizes is not known. Base qualities are not at hand, and no much larger clone is one base apart.

V loses 8 bases of germline sequence and J loses 7 bases, and the interval between the two ends is 23 bases. Including cysteine and phenylalanine, the CDR3 has 15 amino acids. Left in the record is the CDR3 DNA by itself, 45 bases read in frame from the first base. The germline V gene (reference sequence) specifies SEHNR as CDR1 and FQNEAQ as CDR2. TCR CDR3 regions were amplified from genomic DNA by multiplex PCR using the deep immunoSEQ assay. Extracted genomic DNA from each cell subset was spread evenly across all wells of several immunoSEQ 96-well plates, with each plate serving as a replicate. For sorted subsets, 150 to 200 ng genomic DNA, equal to approximately 30,000 T cell genomes, was loaded into each replicate PCR. Purified libraries were quantified with a Qubit 3.0 fluorometer, sized on a Bioanalyzer 2100, and re-quantified with the KAPA Library Quantification kit. Every immunoSEQ 96-well plate was sequenced on a dedicated single-read 150-cycle Illumina NextSeq 550 flow cell. As for the authors' bioinformatics: Because the immunoSEQ output held only junctional sequences and lacked quality scores, the filtering could not match the filtering applied to full-length reads. Sequences were annotated with PyIR, a Python wrapper for IgBLAST v1.9, and V/J genes and CDR3 were assigned using IMGT germline references. Reads were filtered out if the reads had weak V/J assignments (E-value above 1e-6), no CDR3, stop codons, out-of-frame junctions, or ambiguous translated residues. V3J clonotypes were defined by identical inferred V gene, J gene, and CDR3 amino acid sequence. To compute the percentage overlap between repertoires, the number of shared unique clonotypes was divided by the size of the smaller repertoire. RTK rarefaction, the Chao1 estimator, and Recon v2.1 estimates of unobserved clonotypes were used to assess repertoire richness. For all TCRbeta clonotypes obtained by the gDNA method from four donors, generation probabilities were computed with OLGA. In its TCRdb copy, this immuneACCESS table keeps in-frame sequences only and misses some clones. Where compared with another copy, unresolved V genes explain less than half of these, and the others have no known cause. V and J calls and clone size are given by that table; D and trimming were obtained from the DNA. The sample yields millions of clones; roughly 95% were counted once. 0.1% to 0.15% of the sample is held by the ten biggest clonotypes.

The sample consisted of naive CD4+ T cells sorted from blood. The sample's cell subset or site label, decoded: CD45RA+ positively selected. The origin of this receptor is a man between 18 and 35 years old in good health. This chain is built from TRBV7-9 and TRBJ1-2; TRBD1 is a weak D gene call, 6 bases matching. CDR3 sequence: CASDLLDRGSRGYTF. The DNA reads as follows: TGTGCCAGCGACCTCCTGGACAGAGGGTCACGTGGCTACACCTTC.